This T cell receptor beta chain was identified during a study of cytomegalovirus exposure and HLA in healthy donors (dated by TCRdb to about 2017). Background for the entire study: In an earlier analysis of some 610 of the donors, approximately 300 Gb of sequence data and 100 million or so unique TCR beta sequences from 150 million to 200 million T cells were reported. The study aimed to test whether signatures of past pathogen exposure could be identified by cataloging public T cell receptors. Rather than using new phenotypic data, the later analysis identified candidate immune exposures from TCR beta sequences and from how often those sequences occurred across donors. Both class I and class II loci were covered by HLA typing, at four-digit resolution. Across approximately 400 genotyped donors of the cohort, an average of about 240,000 unique TCR beta nucleotide sequences per donor were sequenced, and 15% to 20% of those sequences were non-productive. Typing coverage differed by locus: A, B, C, DRB1 and DQB1 were typed in roughly 620-640 donors, DQA1 in about 500, DPA1 in some 570, and DPB1 in around 440. Genome-wide SNP genotypes for about three fifths of the roughly 700 donors were used in a later genetic analysis, which treated that subset as a discovery cohort. Of the 398 genotyped donors, 65% to 90% were placed in the genetic ancestry cluster associated with self-reported Caucasian donors. To study patterns of TCR occurrence, a later analysis re-analyzed previously published TCR beta repertoires from 700 or so donors and added high-resolution HLA genotyping. Approximately 300 gigabases of sequencing data and approximately 84 million unique TCR sequences were included in an early release covering 550 to 800 HLA-typed donors. Donor age, sex, ethnicity and CMV serostatus were compiled alongside the repertoire data. The study profiled the T cell repertoires of hundreds of subjects by immunosequencing and related them to cytomegalovirus serostatus. High-throughput TCR immunosequencing, statistical association of individual TCRs with disease status, and machine learning were combined to predict cytomegalovirus infection status. An earlier analysis of around 640 of the donors used high-throughput TCR beta sequencing to judge whether each TCR beta V gene segment behaved as functional or pseudogenic. Because of strong linkage in the cohort, roughly five DR-DQ haplotypes were treated as single units for association and clustering. All discovery cohort repertoires had been generated on a single sequencing platform. Besides the first cohort of roughly 660 subjects, a separate validation cohort made up of roughly 120 different subjects was used.

In total, roughly 670 healthy bone marrow donors made up the cohort. At the time of sampling, all cohort members were nominally healthy, though unrecorded immune exposures were likely present. The donor was CMV seronegative and was included in the group of over 300 seronegative cohort members. A peripheral blood sample was provided by each donor, and peripheral blood mononuclear cells were used for TCR beta sequencing. The Qiagen DNeasy Blood Extraction Kit was used to extract genomic DNA from the blood cell samples. The research as a whole found: Because counts were too low, more than 15 rarely observed V segments, including chromosome 9 orphons, were excluded from the earlier analysis of some 590 of the donors. Compared with equally common non-associated chains, HLA-associated TCR beta chains in a later analysis were more clonally expanded and had lower generation probabilities. Linkage disequilibrium might explain the correlated functional status among segregating V segments, but an unknown experimental factor could not be ruled out. Only TCR beta chains were sequenced in this cohort, and the absence of alpha or paired-chain data limited detectable features. In a later analysis, most CMV-associated TCR beta chains were found to appear HLA-restricted, with HLA associations seemingly driven largely by CMV exposure. V-gene and J-gene trimming of TCR beta chains was associated with a missense DCLRE1C variant in a later genetic analysis, and the association was replicated in an independent cohort. The only immune exposure information available for the cohort was CMV serostatus. Some IMGT-functional V segments, including TRBV6-2 and TRBV6-3, could not be told apart with the 87-base-pair reads, so those segments were excluded. In a later analysis, the rate of TCR association differed among HLA loci, with DRB1 alleles having the most associated TCRs and HLA-C alleles having the fewest. Across donors, most TCR sequences were observed very rarely, whereas some public TCRs were present in many individuals. A few of the identified cytomegalovirus-associated TCR beta chains were confirmed in vitro to be specific for cytomegalovirus antigens. A cluster of highly shared sequence variants was judged likely to represent a technical artifact of the sequencing pipeline. When HLA alleles, especially DR and DQ, strongly co-occurred, TCR associations were difficult to assign to individual alleles. In an earlier analysis of around 600 of the donors, most TCR beta V segments appeared in productive rearrangements about 87% or about 30% of the time, broadly matching IMGT annotations. Roughly uniform sequencing depth across donors was assumed in presence/absence analyses, although this assumption may not hold. Compared with the roughly 720-donor mean, donors in an Asian-associated ancestry cluster had fewer N-insertions in productive TCRs, according to a later genetic analysis. The study gave a list of over 150 TCR beta chains associated with cytomegalovirus. A later analysis associated approximately 17,000 TCR beta sequences with specific HLA alleles at a false discovery rate of 0.05. Cytomegalovirus status was reported to be diagnosed by the classifier with high specificity and sensitivity in both the original and validation cohorts. Because HLA typing was missing for some donors at each locus, association tests included only the typed subset. A later analysis reported that several top co-occurrence clusters appeared linked to parvovirus B19, influenza, CMV and Epstein-Barr virus. The authors suggested that the approach could potentially be extended to other disease states and immunological phenotypes. A further reported finding was that TCR beta sequences accurately predicted the HLA-A and HLA-B alleles for most subjects in the first cohort.

The CDR3 spans 15 residues, from the cysteine through the phenylalanine. Kept here is only the CDR3 DNA, which spans 45 bases and is read in frame from base 1. The germline V and J ends show losses of 8 bases and 3 bases respectively, and no gene match explains 9 bases of the junction. The germline V gene (reference sequence) supplies CDR1 WNHNN and CDR2 SYGVQD. The method behind the library was the immunoSEQ multiplex PCR assay. For the multiplex PCR, a mixture combining 60 forward primers for TCR Vbeta segments and 13 reverse primers for TCR Jbeta segments was used. The CDR3 region of rearranged TCR beta genes was amplified from genomic DNA with a multiplex PCR assay. On the Illumina HiSeq System, the amplified TCR beta libraries were sequenced as 87-base-pair reads. The source study handled its data this way. A later analysis tallied around 82 million unique TCR beta chains across the 600 to 700 repertoires, and approximately 12 million of those chains were shared by two or more donors. Raw reads were error-corrected and collapsed into unique sequences with a nearest-neighbor algorithm that merged closely related sequences to remove PCR and sequencing errors. CDR3 sequences were aligned to IMGT reference sequences to assign V, D and J gene segments. For a sequence to be retained, a match of at least six nucleotides was required to both a V gene segment and a J gene segment. A rearrangement was called productive if the CDR3 had no stop codons and remained in frame with V and J, and every other rearrangement was called non-productive. CDR3 was defined according to IMGT convention as the region running from the second conserved V-encoded cysteine to the conserved J-encoded phenylalanine. The earlier analysis of about 610 of the donors excluded any sequence lacking an unambiguous match to a single V gene segment. In an earlier analysis of almost 600 of the donors, a V segment was called functional when productive rearrangements were above 56.7%, and segregating when the standard deviation between donors exceeded 5%. A statistical classification framework was built to diagnose cytomegalovirus status from the catalog of TCR beta chain sequences. In a later analysis, V and J genes were assigned by comparing TCR nucleotide sequences against IMGT/GENE-DB human TR gene sequences. In a later analysis, CDR3 sequences and most-parsimonious VDJ recombination scenarios were assigned using the TCRdist pipeline. A later analysis defined each TCR beta chain by its CDR3 amino acid sequence plus V-gene family, and excluded reads lacking a unique V-gene family. To address suspected cross-contamination and a sequencing artifact, a later analysis removed approximately 590 highly shared, low-generation-probability nucleotide sequences. In a later analysis, a clonal expansion index for each public chain was calculated from normalized within-repertoire ranks of inferred template counts. In a later analysis, generation probabilities were computed with a VDJ recombination model fitted to out-of-frame rearrangements, and the resulting probabilities were checked against IGoR. A later analysis scored TCR-TCR, TCR-HLA and TCR-CMV co-occurrence with hypergeometric tests, applying a repertoire-size bias correction to TCR pairs. In a later analysis, false discovery rates were estimated by permuting HLA or CMV assignments 20 times. In a later analysis, co-occurring TCRs were grouped using DBSCAN, with TCRdist sequence similarity added in when clustering inside HLA-allele-positive subsets. Co-occurrence clustering excluded repertoires with fewer than 30,000 or more than 120,000 public chains, plus five with anomalous nucleotide sharing. In its TCRdb copy, this immuneACCESS table keeps in-frame sequences only and misses some clones. Where compared with another copy, unresolved V genes explain less than half of these, and the others have no known cause. V, J and clone size were drawn from that table, and D and trimming were deduced from the DNA. Across this sample there are some 190,000 clones, with about nine tenths seen only once. 0.9% to 1.2% of the sample rests with the top ten.

On this clone: Its antigen has not been determined. Base-call qualities are not available, and no considerably larger clone is one nucleotide away.

Recombination joined TRBV10-1 with TRBJ2-4; the central 8 bases match TRBD1. The receptor comes from a boy aged 2 to 10 in good health and CMV-seronegative. The sequenced sample consisted of PBMCs. This receptor carries the CDR3 CASSDDRGGKNIQYF. The bases are TGCGCCAGCTCGGATGACAGGGGAGGCAAAAACATTCAGTACTTC.